One T cell receptor (beta chain) is described in this entry. What it recognizes is unknown. Regarding treatment: approximately 11-day PBMC culture with coronavirus spike peptide pools or control peptides (ViraFEST assay). Under the ViraFEST approach, antigen-specific T cells were expanded with peptide pools and TCRs subsequently sequenced. Cultured CD4+ T cell DNA was sequenced using the Oncomine TCR Beta short-read assay. TCRdb called the PCR reads again in MiXCR, with one record for every CDR3 protein. Among under 25,000 distinct CDR3 sequences listed, roughly 40% were seen once. The entry originates in a study of vaccination and CD4 T cells after COVID-19. The wider study: Six male and four female convalescents took part, two of them Hispanic. Overall study findings and caveats: With convalescent patients, a median 86.3% of reactive clones emerged solely after vaccination.

This CDR3 comprises 15 residues. V lost 0 bases, J lost 7 bases, and 6 bases stayed unmatched. Per the germline V gene, CDR1 is MRHNA and CDR2 is SNTAGT. This material consisted of CD4+ T cells from blood, cultured in vitro, taken after SARS-CoV-2 vaccination. The chain is built from TRBV6-4 and TRBJ2-1, with 7 positions matching TRBD2. The receptor was isolated from a human donor who had recovered from COVID-19. CDR3 nucleotides: TGTGCCAGCAGTGACTCGGGAGGGCCTCAGAATGAGCAGTTCTTC. It encodes CASSDSGGPQNEQFF.